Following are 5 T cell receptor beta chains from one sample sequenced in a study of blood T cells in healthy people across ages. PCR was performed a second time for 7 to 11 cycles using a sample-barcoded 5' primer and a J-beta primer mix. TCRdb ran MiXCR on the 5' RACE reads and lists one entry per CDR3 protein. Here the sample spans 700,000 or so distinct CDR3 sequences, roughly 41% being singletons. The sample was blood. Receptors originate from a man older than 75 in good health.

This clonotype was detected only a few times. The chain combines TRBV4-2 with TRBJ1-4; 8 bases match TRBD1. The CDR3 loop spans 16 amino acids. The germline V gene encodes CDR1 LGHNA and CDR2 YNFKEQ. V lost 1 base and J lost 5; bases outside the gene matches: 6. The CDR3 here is CASSQVSRQGNEKLFF. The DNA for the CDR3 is TGTGCCAGCAGCCAAGTCTCCCGACAGGGGAATGAAAAACTGTTTTTT.

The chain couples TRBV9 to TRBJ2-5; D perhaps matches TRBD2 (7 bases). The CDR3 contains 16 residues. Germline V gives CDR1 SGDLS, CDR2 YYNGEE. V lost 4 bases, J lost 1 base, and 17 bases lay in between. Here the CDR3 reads CASSRGGSGFQETQYF. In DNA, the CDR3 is TGTGCCAGCAGCAGGGGGGGTAGCGGGTTCCAAGAGACCCAGTACTTC.

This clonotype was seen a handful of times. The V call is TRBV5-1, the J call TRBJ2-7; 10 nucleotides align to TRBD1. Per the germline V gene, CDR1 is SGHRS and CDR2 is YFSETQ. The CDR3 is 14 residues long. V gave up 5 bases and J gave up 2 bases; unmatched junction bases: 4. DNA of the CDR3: TGCGCCAGCAGATGGGACAGGGGAACCTACGAGCAGTACTTC. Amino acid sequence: CASRWDRGTYEQYF.

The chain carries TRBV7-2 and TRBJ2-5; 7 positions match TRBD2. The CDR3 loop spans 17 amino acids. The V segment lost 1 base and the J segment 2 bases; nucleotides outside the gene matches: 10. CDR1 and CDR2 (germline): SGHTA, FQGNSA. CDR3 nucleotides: TGTGCCAGCAGCTTAGTGGGGGGGTCTAGCGGACAAGAGACCCAGTACTTC. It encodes CASSLVGGSSGQETQYF.

CDR3 in amino acids: CASSPHGLESYEQYF. In DNA, the CDR3 is TGTGCCAGCAGCCCCCACGGTCTAGAGTCCTACGAGCAGTACTTC. The chain has TRBV7-2 and TRBJ2-7, with D hard to call. Trimming removed 5 bases from V and 1 base from J, with 15 bases in between. The germline CDR1 and CDR2 sequences are SGHTA and FQGNSA. This CDR3 region has 15 residues.